This T cell receptor (beta chain) originates from a study of blood T cell repertoires in COVID-19. About the study: The cDNA or gDNA used as material had been derived from T cells, B-cell-depleted T cells, or PBMCs.

This clone was counted a single time. The protocol was immunoSEQ multiplex PCR, while the TCRdb copy is restricted to in-frame clones and leaves out a portion. The table records roughly 290,000 clones, 70% to 90% of them present only once. The V and J ends lost 3 bases and 2 bases respectively, with 8 bases between them. Per the germline V gene, CDR1 is LNHNV and CDR2 is YYDKDF (reference sequence). This CDR3 contains 14 residues. This receptor was obtained from a woman aged 55-70 years with acute or convalescent COVID-19. Sequenced material: peripheral blood. The chain joins TRBV15 to TRBJ1-5, with D unresolved. CDR3 sequence reads: CATSSRGGNQPQHF. CDR3 nucleotide sequence: TGTGCCACCAGCAGCCGAGGAGGCAATCAGCCCCAGCATTTT.